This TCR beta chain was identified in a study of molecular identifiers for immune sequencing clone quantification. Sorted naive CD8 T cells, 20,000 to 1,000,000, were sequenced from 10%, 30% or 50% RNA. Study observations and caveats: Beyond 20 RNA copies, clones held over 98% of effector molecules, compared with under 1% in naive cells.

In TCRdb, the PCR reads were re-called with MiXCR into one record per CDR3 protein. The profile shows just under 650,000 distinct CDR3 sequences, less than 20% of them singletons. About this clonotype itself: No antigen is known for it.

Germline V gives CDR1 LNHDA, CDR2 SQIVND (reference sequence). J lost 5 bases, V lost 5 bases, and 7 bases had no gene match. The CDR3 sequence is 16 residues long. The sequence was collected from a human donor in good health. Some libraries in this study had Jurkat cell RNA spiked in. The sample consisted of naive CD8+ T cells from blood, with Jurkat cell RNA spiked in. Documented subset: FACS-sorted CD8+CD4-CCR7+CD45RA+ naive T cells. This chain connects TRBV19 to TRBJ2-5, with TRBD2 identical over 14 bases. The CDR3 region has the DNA TGTGCCAGTAGTCAGACTAGCGGGGGGGCCTTTGAGACCCAGTACTTC. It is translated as CASSQTSGGAFETQYF.